The rows below give T cell receptor beta chains drawn from one sample of a study of cytomegalovirus exposure and HLA in healthy donors. Produced via immunoSEQ multiplex PCR; TCRdb's table is partial and in-frame only. The data contain more than 120,000 clones, approximately 83% of them singletons. The specimen sequenced was PBMCs. The receptors stem from a male donor in good health and CMV-seronegative. CDR3s include the opening cysteine and the closing phenylalanine or tryptophan. A D gene is named only where the DNA matches it firmly. The size field is filled for only some rows; it gives once, few, many or a size class.

d_gene	abundance	v_gene	j_gene	CDR3nt	CDR3aa
NA	NA	TRBV7-8	TRBJ1-1	TGTGCCAGCAGCTCCCACCAGGGGCAAGTTCTAGCTTTCTTT	CASSSHQGQVLAFF
TRBD2	NA	TRBV9	TRBJ2-1	TGTGCCAGCAGCCCCGGCCCTGGAGCGGGGAGAACTTACAATGAGCAGTTCTTC	CASSPGPGAGRTYNEQFF
TRBD2	NA	TRBV7-9	TRBJ2-5	TGTGCCAGCAGCTTAGGAATTGGCGGGAGGTTTGAGACCCAGTACTTC	CASSLGIGGRFETQYF
TRBD2	NA	TRBV13	TRBJ2-3	TGTGCCAGCAGCCTAATAGCGGGAGGTGTGAAGGATACGCAGTATTTT	CASSLIAGGVKDTQYF
NA	NA	TRBV5-4	TRBJ2-7	TGTGCCAGCAGCCCCGCCTACGAGCAGTACTTC	CASSPAYEQYF
TRBD2	NA	TRBV5-4	TRBJ2-5	TGTGCCAGCAGCTTAGCGGGAGGGCCGGAGACCCAGTACTTC	CASSLAGGPETQYF
TRBD1	NA	TRBV7-9	TRBJ2-3	TGTGCCAGCAGCTTCGGGACAGGGATCAGAAATACGCAGTATTTT	CASSFGTGIRNTQYF
TRBD2	NA	TRBV7-9	TRBJ2-2	TGTGCCAGCAGCTCTAGGACTAGCGGGAGAAAAGGGAGCACCGGGGAGCTGTTTTTT	CASSSRTSGRKGSTGELFF
TRBD1	NA	TRBV15	TRBJ2-7	TGTGCCACCAGCAGAGTTACAGGGGGCCTCGACGAGCAGTACTTC	CATSRVTGGLDEQYF
TRBD2	once	TRBV9	TRBJ2-1	TGTGCCAGCAGCGTAATCCCGGGACTAGCGGGAGAAGGGTCCTACAATGAGCAGTTCTTC	CASSVIPGLAGEGSYNEQFF
NA	NA	TRBV27	TRBJ2-7	TGCGCCAGCAGTGCCCACAGAGGAGGTACCCCCCACTACGAGCAGTACTTC	CASSAHRGGTPHYEQYF
NA	NA	TRBV30	TRBJ1-6	TGTGCCTGGAGTGGGACAGATTATTCACCCCTCCACTTT	CAWSGTDYSPLHF
TRBD1	few	TRBV19	TRBJ2-1	TGTGCCACTCAAGGGGACAGGGGGGTCTTATTCAATGAGCAGTTCTTC	CATQGDRGVLFNEQFF
NA	NA	TRBV6-5	TRBJ1-1	TGTGCCAGCAGTTACGGTGGGGGCCCTTTTGAAGCTTTCTTT	CASSYGGGPFEAFF
TRBD2	NA	TRBV6-5	TRBJ2-7	TGTGCCAGCAGTTACACCCCTAGCGGTTTCTACGAGCAGTACTTC	CASSYTPSGFYEQYF
NA	NA	TRBV7-8	TRBJ2-1	TGTGCCAGCAGCCCCCAAACGCGAGGGTCCTACAATGAGCAGTTCTTC	CASSPQTRGSYNEQFF
TRBD2	NA	TRBV27	TRBJ2-5	TGTGCCAGCAGTCGATGGACTAGCGGGGGGGGGTGGCAAGAGACCCAGTACTTC	CASSRWTSGGGWQETQYF
NA	NA	TRBV7-9	TRBJ2-5	TGTGCCAGCAGCTTAGCGGGAGGCGGAGGGGAGACCCAGTACTTC	CASSLAGGGGETQYF
NA	NA	TRBV29-1	TRBJ1-1	TGCAGCTCGAAACAGGCGAACACTGAAGCTTTCTTT	CSSKQANTEAFF
TRBD2	NA	TRBV4-3	TRBJ2-5	TGCGCCAGCAGCCCGAGGACTAGCGGGAGGCCAGAGACCCAGTACTTC	CASSPRTSGRPETQYF
NA	NA	TRBV27	TRBJ2-7	TGTGCCAGCAGAATTTACTTACCTACTACCTACGAGCAGTACTTC	CASRIYLPTTYEQYF
TRBD2	few	TRBV28	TRBJ2-1	TGTGCCGAGAGCGGGGGGCTAGCGGGAAGTGAGCAGTTCTTC	CAESGGLAGSEQFF
NA	NA	TRBV7-9	TRBJ2-7	TGTGCCAGCAGCCGTTTGCCCAGGGCCTACGAGCAGTACTTC	CASSRLPRAYEQYF
TRBD1	NA	TRBV7-3	TRBJ1-2	TGTGCCAGCAGCCCCCAGCCGGGACAGGGAGTCGGCTACACCTTC	CASSPQPGQGVGYTF
TRBD1	few	TRBV7-3	TRBJ1-5	TGTGCCAGCAGCTCCCGGGACAGAGAAAAATATAGCAATCAGCCCCAGCATTTT	CASSSRDREKYSNQPQHF
TRBD1	NA	TRBV7-4	TRBJ1-2	TGTGCCAGCAGCCCCACAGGGGGCGCCTATGGCTACACCTTC	CASSPTGGAYGYTF
TRBD1	NA	TRBV6-5	TRBJ2-5	TGTGCCAGCTTACAGGGGGCTCGGTGGGAGACCCAGTACTTC	CASLQGARWETQYF
TRBD2	NA	TRBV11-3	TRBJ2-1	TGTGCCAGCAGCTTATATACTAGCGCGGACAATGAGCAGTTCTTC	CASSLYTSADNEQFF
NA	NA	TRBV5-1	TRBJ2-1	TGCGCCAGCAGCTTGTCTCTTACAAATGAGCAGTTCTTC	CASSLSLTNEQFF